This TCR beta chain emerged from a study of blood T cell repertoires in COVID-19. Overall study: Specimens from acute and convalescent COVID-19 originated in the United States, Italy and Spain. The cDNA or gDNA used as material had been derived from T cells, B-cell-depleted T cells, or PBMCs.

Seattle participants joined during active infection and were tracked over time. The count of this clone is one. Authors' data handling: Estimation of nucleated cell counts was performed using reference gene primer amplification. TCRdb keeps only in-frame clones here, not all; method: immunoSEQ multiplex PCR. The D gene and trimming were derived from the DNA, and the V and J assignments and clone size from that table. The table lists around 140,000 clones, 80% to 90% of them singletons, with 10% to 15% in the top ten. This CDR3 has 13 amino acids. Germline V gene lookup returns CDR1 SGHNT and CDR2 YYREEE (reference sequence). Trimming shortened V by 0 bases and J by 2 bases, and 5 bases separated the two germline ends.

Sequences were obtained from peripheral blood. The V and J genes are TRBV5-4 and TRBJ1-2; D is undetermined. This TCR came from a man aged 18 to 30 with COVID-19, enrolled during active disease. The CDR3 nucleotides are TGTGCCAGCAGCTTGGTGACAAACTATGGCTACACCTTC. Translating gives CASSLVTNYGYTF. The full variable domain, its missing parts supplied by reference TRBV5-4 and TRBJ1-2, is ETGVTQSPTHLIKTRGQQVTLRCSSQSGHNTVSWYQQALGQGPQFIFQYYREEENGRGNFPPRFSGLQFPNYSSELNVNALELDDSALYLCASSLVTNYGYTFGSGTRLTVV.